A selection of T cell receptor beta chains follows, all from one sample in a study of T cells after yellow fever vaccination. MiXCR, run by TCRdb on the 5' RACE reads, gives a single entry per CDR3 protein. Of some 170,000 distinct CDR3 sequences in the sample, roughly 8.8% are singletons; the top ten hold around 33%. The material sequenced was CD8+ T cells sorted from PBMCs, taken 45 days after the yellow fever booster vaccination. Receptors were obtained from a man in his late teens or twenties who received the YFV17D yellow fever vaccine. Both conserved end residues are part of each CDR3. A D gene is named only where the DNA matches it firmly. Expanded clones are given a class, and other clones once, few, many or no size at all.

D gene	V gene	J gene	clone size	CDR3 protein	CDR3 DNA
-	TRBV5-1	TRBJ2-1	-	CASKDGLGTQTSSYNEQFF	TGCGCCAGCAAGGACGGCCTTGGCACTCAGACGAGCTCCTACAATGAGCAGTTCTTC
TRBD2	TRBV7-9	TRBJ2-1	many	CASSPGTSGGRVYNEQFF	TGTGCCAGCAGCCCGGGGACTAGCGGGGGCAGGGTCTACAATGAGCAGTTCTTC
TRBD1	TRBV12-3/TRBV12-4	TRBJ2-5	-	CASSSLGTGGETQYF	TGTGCCAGCAGTTCTCTCGGGACAGGGGGGGAGACCCAGTACTTC
-	TRBV7-6	TRBJ2-5	-	CASSLGPRAQETQYF	TGTGCCAGCAGCTTAGGGCCTAGGGCCCAAGAGACCCAGTACTTC
-	TRBV9	TRBJ1-2	few	CASSVVGYGYTF	TGTGCCAGCAGCGTAGTAGGCTATGGCTACACCTTC
-	TRBV12-3/TRBV12-4	TRBJ2-7	-	CASGLGLPISYEQYF	TGTGCCAGCGGCCTTGGACTACCGATCTCCTACGAGCAGTACTTC
TRBD1	TRBV7-9	TRBJ2-5	-	CASSRDRELETQYF	TGTGCCAGCAGCCGGGACAGGGAATTGGAGACCCAGTACTTC
-	TRBV4-1	TRBJ1-4	many	CASSQAGGGEKLFF	TGCGCCAGCAGCCAAGCTGGGGGCGGTGAAAAACTGTTTTTT
-	TRBV29-1	TRBJ2-7	many	CSVDHQGESYEQYF	TGCAGCGTTGATCACCAGGGAGAGTCCTACGAGCAGTACTTC
-	TRBV27	TRBJ1-5	-	CASSSADPDGQPQHF	TGTGCCAGCAGTTCAGCGGACCCTGACGGACAGCCCCAGCATTTT
-	TRBV7-8	TRBJ2-1	-	CASSLLRGDSNEQFF	TGTGCCAGCAGCTTACTTCGGGGCGATTCCAATGAGCAGTTCTTC
-	TRBV9	TRBJ2-3	-	CASSVGSSHSDTQYF	TGTGCCAGCAGCGTAGGTTCTAGCCATTCAGATACGCAGTATTTT
TRBD2	TRBV6-5	TRBJ2-7	once	CASSYGHLAGESSYEQYF	TGTGCCAGCAGTTACGGCCACTTAGCGGGGGAAAGCTCCTACGAGCAGTACTTC
-	TRBV6-6	TRBJ2-3	few	CASSYSRGPDTQYF	TGTGCCAGCAGTTATTCAAGGGGCCCAGATACGCAGTATTTT
TRBD2	TRBV9	TRBJ2-7	many	CASSRGGLATPEQYF	TGTGCCAGCAGCAGAGGGGGACTAGCGACCCCCGAGCAGTACTTC
-	TRBV5-1	TRBJ1-6	few	CASSLRTNSPLHF	TGCGCCAGCAGCTTGCGTACAAATTCACCCCTCCACTTT
TRBD1	TRBV12-3/TRBV12-4	TRBJ2-7	few	CASSPDRGIDEQYF	TGTGCCAGCAGTCCCGACAGGGGGATCGACGAGCAGTACTTC
-	TRBV4-2	TRBJ2-3	-	CASSLDPGPDTQYF	TGTGCCAGCAGCCTGGACCCCGGACCAGATACGCAGTATTTT
TRBD2	TRBV25-1	TRBJ2-3	few	CASSEWEGGGDTQYF	TGTGCCAGCAGTGAATGGGAGGGAGGAGGAGATACGCAGTATTTT
TRBD1	TRBV29-1	TRBJ1-4	-	CSAGLRDSNEKLFF	TGCAGCGCCGGCCTCCGGGACAGCAATGAAAAACTGTTTTTT
TRBD1	TRBV10-3	TRBJ2-7	many	CAISEGTVSYEQYF	TGTGCCATCAGTGAGGGGACAGTCTCCTACGAGCAGTACTTC
-	TRBV10-3	TRBJ2-1	-	CAISESGGLSNEQFF	TGTGCCATCAGTGAGTCAGGGGGACTCTCCAATGAGCAGTTCTTC
-	TRBV6-2/TRBV6-3	TRBJ2-2	-	CASSLTGSGELFF	TGTGCCAGCAGTCTAACAGGGTCCGGGGAGCTGTTTTTT
-	TRBV27	TRBJ1-1	-	CASKGPGAEAFF	TGTGCCAGCAAGGGTCCGGGGGCTGAAGCTTTCTTT
-	TRBV6-2/TRBV6-3	TRBJ2-7	-	CASSLLQRKGQYF	TGTGCCAGCAGCCTGCTCCAAAGGAAAGGGCAGTACTTC
-	TRBV7-9	TRBJ1-5	few	CASSSRDGSRNQPQHF	TGTGCCAGCAGCTCCCGGGACGGAAGCCGCAATCAGCCCCAGCATTTT
-	TRBV14	TRBJ2-5	few	CASSLGLKETQYF	TGTGCCAGCAGCCTCGGATTGAAAGAGACCCAGTACTTC
-	TRBV6-1	TRBJ2-6	few	CATGANVLTF	TGTGCCACTGGGGCCAACGTCCTGACTTTC
-	TRBV4-1	TRBJ2-7	few	CASSQLPEGRYEQYF	TGCGCCAGCAGCCAACTTCCTGAGGGTCGCTACGAGCAGTACTTC
-	TRBV10-3	TRBJ2-3	-	CAISIAETSTDTQYF	TGTGCCATCAGTATAGCGGAAACTAGCACAGATACGCAGTATTTT
-	TRBV21-1	TRBJ1-5	many	CASSAGRFGQPQHF	TGTGCCAGCAGTGCGGGACGTTTCGGTCAGCCCCAGCATTTT
TRBD1	TRBV6-5	TRBJ2-5	many	CASSYPGTGGSRPWTQYF	TGTGCCAGCAGTTACCCCGGGACAGGGGGTTCCAGGCCTTGGACCCAGTACTTC
-	TRBV27	TRBJ1-5	few	CASSFRGGYNQPQHF	TGTGCCAGCAGTTTCCGGGGGGGCTACAATCAGCCCCAGCATTTT